This is a list of T cell receptor beta chains from one sample in a study of spatial heterogeneity in lung cancer. TCRdb re-called the 5' RACE reads through MiXCR, storing one row per CDR3 protein. This sample yields 39,000 or so distinct CDR3 sequences, of which over 9.5% are seen a single time; approximately 17% belongs to the top ten. This specimen was PBMCs, taken at follow-up. The receptor set was obtained from a female donor with early-stage non-small cell lung cancer. Each CDR3 is given with its conserved first and last residue. Each record gives: J gene, V gene, D gene, clone size, CDR3 protein, CDR3 DNA. The D gene is left open where the match is weak. Clone size appears in some rows only: once, few, many, or a class for an expanded clone.

j_call: TRBJ2-7
v_call: TRBV28
d_call: .
clone_size: many
cdr3_aa: CASSSGGHGQYF
cdr3_nt: TGTGCCAGCAGTTCTGGGGGGCACGGGCAGTACTTC

j_call: TRBJ2-4
v_call: TRBV12-3/TRBV12-4
d_call: .
clone_size: many
cdr3_aa: CASSLRQAKNIQYF
cdr3_nt: TGTGCCAGCAGTTTGAGGCAGGCCAAAAACATTCAGTACTTC

j_call: TRBJ2-1
v_call: TRBV29-1
d_call: TRBD2
clone_size: .
cdr3_aa: CSVDGRESYNEQFF
cdr3_nt: TGCAGCGTTGATGGGAGGGAGTCCTACAATGAGCAGTTCTTC

j_call: TRBJ1-4
v_call: TRBV29-1
d_call: .
clone_size: .
cdr3_aa: CSVPQDVSNEKLFF
cdr3_nt: TGCAGCGTTCCTCAGGACGTGTCTAATGAAAAACTGTTTTTT

j_call: TRBJ2-2
v_call: TRBV7-2
d_call: .
clone_size: many
cdr3_aa: CASSLTGTGELFF
cdr3_nt: TGTGCCAGCAGCTTAACTGGCACCGGGGAGCTGTTTTTT

j_call: TRBJ2-3
v_call: TRBV27
d_call: .
clone_size: .
cdr3_aa: CASSLSRSDTQYF
cdr3_nt: TGTGCCAGCAGTTTATCTAGGTCAGATACGCAGTATTTT

j_call: TRBJ2-5
v_call: TRBV11-2
d_call: .
clone_size: few
cdr3_aa: CASSLSGRRTQYF
cdr3_nt: TGTGCCAGCAGCCTGTCAGGACGGAGGACCCAGTACTTC

j_call: TRBJ2-7
v_call: TRBV20-1
d_call: TRBD2
clone_size: .
cdr3_aa: CSALTLAGTYEQYF
cdr3_nt: TGCAGTGCGTTGACACTAGCGGGGACCTACGAGCAGTACTTC

j_call: TRBJ2-7
v_call: TRBV29-1
d_call: TRBD1
clone_size: many
cdr3_aa: CSVALTTGNEQYF
cdr3_nt: TGCAGCGTTGCCCTTACGACAGGGAACGAGCAGTACTTC

j_call: TRBJ1-1
v_call: TRBV28
d_call: TRBD1
clone_size: .
cdr3_aa: CATLDRARPEAFF
cdr3_nt: TGTGCCACCTTGGACAGGGCGAGGCCGGAAGCTTTCTTT

j_call: TRBJ2-6
v_call: TRBV29-1
d_call: TRBD2
clone_size: many
cdr3_aa: CSVRLAGGPGANVLTF
cdr3_nt: TGCAGCGTTAGGCTAGCGGGGGGGCCTGGGGCCAACGTCCTGACTTTC

j_call: TRBJ1-1
v_call: TRBV6-2/TRBV6-3
d_call: .
clone_size: few
cdr3_aa: CASRDSGNTEAFF
cdr3_nt: TGTGCCAGCAGGGACTCAGGGAACACTGAAGCTTTCTTT

j_call: TRBJ2-5
v_call: TRBV24-1
d_call: .
clone_size: .
cdr3_aa: CATSDFRGPGETQYF
cdr3_nt: TGTGCCACCAGTGATTTCCGGGGGCCAGGAGAGACCCAGTACTTC

j_call: TRBJ2-2
v_call: TRBV10-3
d_call: TRBD1
clone_size: many
cdr3_aa: CAISEKGAPTGELFF
cdr3_nt: TGTGCCATCAGTGAGAAGGGGGCACCGACCGGGGAGCTGTTTTTT

j_call: TRBJ2-5
v_call: TRBV20-1
d_call: .
clone_size: many
cdr3_aa: CSAKTPGRETQYF
cdr3_nt: TGCAGTGCAAAGACGCCGGGGAGGGAGACCCAGTACTTC

j_call: TRBJ2-7
v_call: TRBV20-1
d_call: .
clone_size: few
cdr3_aa: CSAKVGPYEQYF
cdr3_nt: TGCAGTGCTAAAGTGGGCCCCTACGAGCAGTACTTC

j_call: TRBJ1-5
v_call: TRBV7-2
d_call: .
clone_size: few
cdr3_aa: CASSLGGASNQPQHF
cdr3_nt: TGTGCCAGCAGCTTAGGAGGGGCAAGCAATCAGCCCCAGCATTTT

j_call: TRBJ1-3
v_call: TRBV5-1
d_call: .
clone_size: many
cdr3_aa: CASRTASNSGNTIYF
cdr3_nt: TGCGCCTCTCGGACAGCTAGTAACTCTGGAAACACCATATATTTT

j_call: TRBJ2-7
v_call: TRBV7-9
d_call: TRBD1
clone_size: few
cdr3_aa: CASSPGQGDMGEQYF
cdr3_nt: TGTGCCAGCAGCCCCGGACAGGGCGACATGGGCGAGCAGTACTTC

j_call: TRBJ2-5
v_call: TRBV29-1
d_call: .
clone_size: .
cdr3_aa: CSVLPRGIGETQYF
cdr3_nt: TGCAGCGTTCTCCCACGGGGGATTGGAGAGACCCAGTACTTC

j_call: TRBJ2-5
v_call: TRBV5-6
d_call: TRBD2
clone_size: .
cdr3_aa: CASSRRGLAGFGRETQYF
cdr3_nt: TGTGCCAGCAGCAGAAGGGGACTAGCGGGTTTCGGCAGGGAGACCCAGTACTTC

j_call: TRBJ2-3
v_call: TRBV7-2
d_call: TRBD2
clone_size: few
cdr3_aa: CASSSGTSSGMGTDTQYF
cdr3_nt: TGTGCCAGCAGCTCCGGGACTAGCTCTGGGATGGGCACAGATACGCAGTATTTT

j_call: TRBJ2-2
v_call: TRBV10-3
d_call: TRBD2
clone_size: many
cdr3_aa: CAISSRGANTGELFF
cdr3_nt: TGTGCCATCAGTTCGCGGGGGGCGAACACCGGGGAGCTGTTTTTT

j_call: TRBJ2-3
v_call: TRBV20-1
d_call: .
clone_size: few
cdr3_aa: CSAHRDTDTQYF
cdr3_nt: TGCAGTGCCCACAGGGACACAGATACGCAGTATTTT

j_call: TRBJ2-7
v_call: TRBV7-2
d_call: .
clone_size: few
cdr3_aa: CASSFQSGYEQYF
cdr3_nt: TGTGCCAGCAGCTTCCAATCAGGGTACGAGCAGTACTTC

j_call: TRBJ2-2
v_call: TRBV9
d_call: .
clone_size: few
cdr3_aa: CASSPPGGRNTGELFF
cdr3_nt: TGTGCCAGCAGCCCTCCAGGAGGCCGAAACACCGGGGAGCTGTTTTTT

j_call: TRBJ2-7
v_call: TRBV7-2
d_call: .
clone_size: many
cdr3_aa: CASSFRALSYEQYF
cdr3_nt: TGTGCCAGCAGCTTCAGGGCCCTCTCCTACGAGCAGTACTTC